This T cell receptor (beta chain) derives from a study of metastatic and nonmetastatic thyroid tumors. About the study: Malignant and benign thyroid patients had repertoires compared in peripheral blood and tumor or nodule tissue. Findings and caveats of the study: Reported TCR beta diversity, measured in blood and tumor, was significantly higher for malignant thyroid tumors than for benign nodules.

Authors' processing steps: CDR3 differences across clinicopathological groups were used to build a distant-metastasis classifier for papillary thyroid cancer. TCRdb reanalyzed the PCR reads via MiXCR. These V and J calls derive from TCRdb rather than the authors' analysis. The sample has tens of thousands of clones, about a quarter seen once. The CDR3 extends over 17 amino acids. Germline lookup yields CDR1 DFQATT and CDR2 SNEGSKA (reference sequence). The V and J ends lost 6 bases and 6 bases, in that order; junction bases with no gene match: 16. The table lists this clone with many counts. What it binds is not known. The same CDR3 is also encoded by other DNA sequences in this sample. No treatment of any kind had been given to any patient before thyroid surgery.

The material sequenced was blood. This clonotype was sampled from a male donor with papillary thyroid cancer or a benign thyroid nodule (not recorded which). Some clones in this sample may be carry-over from other donors' samples. The chain employs TRBV20-1 and TRBJ2-3, with 12 bases matching TRBD2. The CDR3 reads CSAKEHLAGGEGDTQYF. CDR3 DNA: TGCAGTGCAAAGGAACACCTAGCGGGAGGGGAGGGGGATACGCAGTATTTT.